This T cell receptor (beta chain) originates from a study of T cells after yellow fever vaccination. The CDR3 sequence is 11 residues long. Trimming removed 5 bases from V and 0 bases from J, with 2 bases in between. Germline CDR1 SQVTM, CDR2 ANQGSEA. This clonotype was counted at least ten times. One entry per CDR3 protein, called by TCRdb with MiXCR from the 5' RACE reads. The table records approximately 250,000 distinct CDR3 sequences, about 3.9% of them present only once. Sequencing used PBMCs, obtained 15 days after the yellow fever booster vaccination. The chain uses TRBV29-1 and TRBJ2-4; no clear D. The sequence came from a man in his late teens or twenties who received the YFV17D yellow fever vaccine. As DNA, the CDR3 is TGCAGCGTTAAAGCCAAAAACATTCAGTACTTC. Amino acids: CSVKAKNIQYF.